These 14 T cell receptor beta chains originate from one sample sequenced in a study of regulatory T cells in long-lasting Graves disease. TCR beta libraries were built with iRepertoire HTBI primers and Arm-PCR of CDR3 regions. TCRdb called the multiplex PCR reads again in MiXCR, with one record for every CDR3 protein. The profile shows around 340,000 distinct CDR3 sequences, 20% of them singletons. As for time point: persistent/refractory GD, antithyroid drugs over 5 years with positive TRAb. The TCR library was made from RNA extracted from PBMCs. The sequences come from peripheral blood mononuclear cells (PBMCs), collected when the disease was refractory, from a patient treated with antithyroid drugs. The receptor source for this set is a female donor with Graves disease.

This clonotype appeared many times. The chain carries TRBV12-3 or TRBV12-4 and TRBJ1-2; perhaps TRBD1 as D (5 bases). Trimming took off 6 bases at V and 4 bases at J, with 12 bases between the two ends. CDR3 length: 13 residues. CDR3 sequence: CASRGGRTYGYTF. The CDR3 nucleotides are TGTGCCAGCAGGGGGGGACGGACCTATGGCTACACCTTC.

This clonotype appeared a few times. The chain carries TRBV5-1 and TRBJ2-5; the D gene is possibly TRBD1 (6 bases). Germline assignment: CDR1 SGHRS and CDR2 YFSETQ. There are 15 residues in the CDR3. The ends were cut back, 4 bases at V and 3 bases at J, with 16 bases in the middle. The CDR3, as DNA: TGCGCCAGCAGCGGGACAAATCCCGAGGAAGAGACCCAGTACTTC. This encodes CASSGTNPEEETQYF.

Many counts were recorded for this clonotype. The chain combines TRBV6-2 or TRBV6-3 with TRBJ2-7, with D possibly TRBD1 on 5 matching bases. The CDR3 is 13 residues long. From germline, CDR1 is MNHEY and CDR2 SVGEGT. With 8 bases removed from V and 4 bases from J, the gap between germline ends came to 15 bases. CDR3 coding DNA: TGTGCCAGCGCCCCCCGGACATTTTACGAGCAGTACTTC. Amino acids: CASAPRTFYEQYF.

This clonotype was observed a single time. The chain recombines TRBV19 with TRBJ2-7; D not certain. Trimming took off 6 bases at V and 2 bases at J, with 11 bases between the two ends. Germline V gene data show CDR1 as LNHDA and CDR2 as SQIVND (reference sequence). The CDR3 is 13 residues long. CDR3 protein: CASSGGGPYEQYF. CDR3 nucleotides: TGTGCCAGTAGCGGCGGCGGTCCCTACGAGCAGTACTTC.

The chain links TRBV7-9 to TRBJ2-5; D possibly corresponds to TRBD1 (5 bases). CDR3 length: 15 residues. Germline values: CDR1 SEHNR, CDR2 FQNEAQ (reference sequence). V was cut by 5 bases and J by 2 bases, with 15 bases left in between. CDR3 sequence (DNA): TGTGCCAGCAGCCCTAGGCGACAGAAGCAAGAGACCCAGTACTTC. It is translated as CASSPRRQKQETQYF.

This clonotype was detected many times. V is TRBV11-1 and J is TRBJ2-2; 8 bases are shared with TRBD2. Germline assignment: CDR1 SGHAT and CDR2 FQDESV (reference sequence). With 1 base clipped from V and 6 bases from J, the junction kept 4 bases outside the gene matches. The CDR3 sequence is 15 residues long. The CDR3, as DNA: TGTGCCAGCAGCTTAGGGCTAGCGGGCGCCGGGGAGCTGTTTTTT. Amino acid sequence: CASSLGLAGAGELFF.

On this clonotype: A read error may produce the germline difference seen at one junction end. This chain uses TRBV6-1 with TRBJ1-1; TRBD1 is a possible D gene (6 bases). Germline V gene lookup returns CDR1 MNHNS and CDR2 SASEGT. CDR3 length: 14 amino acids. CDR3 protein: CASTDLGGHGEASF. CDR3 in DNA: TGTGCCAGCACCGATCTTGGGGGACACGGTGAAGCTTCCTTT.

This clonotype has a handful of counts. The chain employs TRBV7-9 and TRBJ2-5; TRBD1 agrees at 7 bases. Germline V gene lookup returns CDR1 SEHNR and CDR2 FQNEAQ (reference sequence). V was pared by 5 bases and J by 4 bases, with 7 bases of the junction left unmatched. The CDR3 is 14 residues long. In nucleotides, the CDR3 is TGTGCCAGCAGCCTCAGGGGGACCAGAGAGACCCAGTACTTC. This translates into CASSLRGTRETQYF.

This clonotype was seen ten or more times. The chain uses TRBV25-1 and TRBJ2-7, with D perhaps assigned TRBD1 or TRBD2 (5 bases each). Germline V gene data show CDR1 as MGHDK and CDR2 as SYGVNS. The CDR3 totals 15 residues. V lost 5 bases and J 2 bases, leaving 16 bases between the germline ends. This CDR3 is CASSRDGGDTYEQYF. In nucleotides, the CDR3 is TGTGCCAGCAGTCGAGATGGGGGAGATACCTACGAGCAGTACTTC.

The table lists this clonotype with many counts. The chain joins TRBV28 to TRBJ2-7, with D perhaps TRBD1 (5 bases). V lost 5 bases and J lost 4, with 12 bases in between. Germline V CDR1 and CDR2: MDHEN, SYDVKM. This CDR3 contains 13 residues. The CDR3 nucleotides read TGTGCCAGCAGTCCCTCCGACAGTTACGAGCAGTACTTC. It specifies CASSPSDSYEQYF.

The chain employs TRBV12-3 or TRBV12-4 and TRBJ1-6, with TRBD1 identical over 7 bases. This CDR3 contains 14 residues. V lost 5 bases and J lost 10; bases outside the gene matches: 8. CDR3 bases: TGTGCCAGCAGTCCACAGGGGCCGGGATCACCCCTCCACTTT. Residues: CASSPQGPGSPLHF.

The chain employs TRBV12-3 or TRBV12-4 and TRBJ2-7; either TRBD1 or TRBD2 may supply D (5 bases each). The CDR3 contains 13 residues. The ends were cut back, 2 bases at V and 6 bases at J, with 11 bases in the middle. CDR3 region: CASSLMGTSEQYF. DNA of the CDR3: TGTGCCAGCAGTTTAATGGGGACCAGCGAGCAGTACTTC.

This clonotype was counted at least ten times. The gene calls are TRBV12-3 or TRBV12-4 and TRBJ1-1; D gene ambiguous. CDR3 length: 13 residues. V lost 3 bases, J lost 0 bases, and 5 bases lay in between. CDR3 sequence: CASSFSLNTEAFF. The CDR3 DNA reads TGTGCCAGCAGTTTCTCATTGAACACTGAAGCTTTCTTT.

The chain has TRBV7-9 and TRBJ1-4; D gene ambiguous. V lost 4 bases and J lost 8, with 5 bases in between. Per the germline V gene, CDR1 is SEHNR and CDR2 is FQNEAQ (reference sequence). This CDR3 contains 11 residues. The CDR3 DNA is TGTGCCAGCAGCTCGGCCGAAAAACTGTTTTTT. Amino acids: CASSSAEKLFF.